These 21 T cell receptor beta chains were sequenced from one sample in a study of beta chain features in type 1 diabetes. Overall study findings and caveats: A moderate, significant TCRB CDR3 shortening appeared in type 1 diabetes across four CD4+ subsets.

The entirety of the isolated RNA underwent reverse transcription, so expressed TCRB transcripts were sequenced. Sequenced by immunoSEQ multiplex PCR; TCRdb stores in-frame clones only, minus some. The data show 600,000 to 750,000 clones, about an eighth seen once. No antigen is known for these receptors. The sequenced sample was naive CD4+ T cells from blood. These TCRs come from a man aged 30-40 years with type 1 diabetes.

The chain carries TRBV6-6 and TRBJ2-5, with D unclear. Germline V gene sequence: CDR1 MNHNY, CDR2 SVGAGI (reference sequence). This CDR3 contains 13 residues. The V gene lost 5 bases and the J gene lost 5 bases, with 12 bases spanning the gap. CDR3 amino acids: CASSPLGPETQYF. The DNA for the CDR3 is TGTGCCAGCAGTCCCTTAGGTCCCGAGACCCAGTACTTC.

This clone was counted a few times. V and J are TRBV18 and TRBJ2-5; 13 positions match TRBD2. Germline CDR1 reads KGHSH; CDR2 reads LQKENI. This CDR3 contains 16 residues. J gave up 3 bases and V 3 bases, and 4 bases lay outside the gene matches. For the CDR3, the DNA is TGTGCCAGCTCACCCCGGACTAGCGGGGGTAAAGAGACCCAGTACTTC. It specifies CASSPRTSGGKETQYF.

This clone has only a few counts. The CDR3, as DNA: TGTGCCAGCAGCTTAGGCCTAAACACCGGGGAGCTGTTTTTT. This codes for CASSLGLNTGELFF. This rearrangement joins TRBV11-2 to TRBJ2-2, with D hard to call. The germline V and J ends were trimmed by 1 base and 2 bases, with 5 bases remaining between them. This CDR3 contains 14 residues. Germline loops: CDR1 SGHAT, CDR2 FQNNGV.

The chain links TRBV5-4 to TRBJ2-7, with 7 bases aligning to TRBD1. The CDR3 is 17 residues long. Trimming removed 2 bases from V and 0 bases from J; junction bases left unmatched: 11. Germline CDR1 reads SGHNT; CDR2 reads YYREEE (reference sequence). The CDR3 DNA reads TGTGCCAGCAGCTTCTCCCGGGACAGCCTAAGCTCCTACGAGCAGTACTTC. Its translation: CASSFSRDSLSSYEQYF.

Only a few counts were recorded for this clone. The rearrangement uses TRBV19 and TRBJ1-5, with 8 positions matching TRBD1. Losses at the gene ends were 7 bases for V and 5 bases for J; bases not matched to a gene: 4. This CDR3 region has 13 residues. Germline V CDR1 and CDR2: LNHDA, SQIVND (reference sequence). The CDR3 loop reads CASTSQGDQPQHF. As DNA, the CDR3 is TGTGCCAGTACCTCACAGGGGGATCAGCCCCAGCATTTT. The full variable domain, completed using reference TRBV19 and TRBJ1-5, is DGGITQSPKYLFRKEGQNVTLSCEQNLNHDAMYWYRQDPGQGLRLIYYSQIVNDFQKGDIAEGYSVSREKKESFPLTVTSAQKNPTAFYLCASTSQGDQPQHFGDGTRLSIL.

This clone was counted between two and nine times. This rearrangement joins TRBV7-9 to TRBJ1-2; D might be TRBD1 (5 bases). Trimming took off 8 bases at V and 7 bases at J, with 14 bases between the two ends. Germline V CDR1 and CDR2: SEHNR, FQNEAQ (reference sequence). The CDR3 has 12 amino acids. CDR3 nucleotides: TGTGCCAGCGAGGGGATCAGAGGTGGCTACACCTTC. Encoded protein: CASEGIRGGYTF.

This sequence joins TRBV9 and TRBJ2-7; D unresolved. The CDR3 covers 15 residues. Trimming shortened V by 4 bases and J by 2 bases, and 16 bases separated the two germline ends. CDR1 is SGDLS and CDR2 is YYNGEE in the germline V gene. This CDR3 is CASSLQADTPYEQYF. CDR3 bases: TGTGCCAGCAGCCTCCAGGCCGATACCCCCTACGAGCAGTACTTC.

This clone has more than one count but fewer than ten. The CDR3 is CASSPQTGEEQYF. The CDR3 bases are TGTGCCAGCAGCCCCCAAACGGGGGAGGAGCAGTACTTC. V gene TRBV11-2 combines with J gene TRBJ2-7, with D tentatively TRBD2 (6 bases). Trimming shortened V by 5 bases and J by 7 bases, and 15 bases separated the two germline ends. The CDR3 consists of 13 residues. CDR1 and CDR2 (germline): SGHAT, FQNNGV.

The chain employs TRBV11-1 and TRBJ1-1; D unresolved. Germline loops: CDR1 SGHAT, CDR2 FQDESV (reference sequence). V was pared by 2 bases and J by 7 bases, with 11 bases between. The CDR3 is 13 residues long. CDR3 sequence: CASSLKSRSEAFF. The DNA for the CDR3 is TGTGCCAGCAGCTTAAAGAGCAGGAGTGAAGCTTTCTTT.

This clone was detected a few times. The chain couples TRBV4-3 to TRBJ2-4; 8 nucleotides match TRBD2. The V gene end was trimmed by 0 bases and the J gene end by 7 bases; junction bases not matched to a gene: 5. CDR3 size: 15 residues. The germline gives CDR1 LGHNA, CDR2 YSLEER. The CDR3 region has the DNA TGCGCCAGCAGCCAAGATCCGGGGGGGCTCAACATTCAGTACTTC. Translation: CASSQDPGGLNIQYF.

This clone was seen only a few times. This chain connects TRBV9 to TRBJ2-6; D tentatively reads TRBD1 or TRBD2 (5 bases each). The CDR3 is 17 residues long. In germline, CDR1 is SGDLS, CDR2 YYNGEE. Trimming removed 3 bases from V and 1 base from J, with 14 bases in between. The CDR3 DNA reads as TGTGCCAGCAGCGCGATCGGGACGGCTTCTGGGGCCAACGTCCTGACTTTC. Residues: CASSAIGTASGANVLTF.

Note on this clone: Relative to the germline gene, one junction end is altered; a read error may explain this. This chain uses TRBV6-5 with TRBJ1-6; weak D call: TRBD1 (6 bases). The CDR3 spans 14 residues. Germline V lookup: CDR1 MNHEY, CDR2 SVGAGI. Here the CDR3 DNA reads TGTGCCAGCAGTTCCAGGGGCGATAACTCACCCCTCCACTTT. Translated, it gives CASSSRGDNSPLHF.

The chain uses TRBV1 and TRBJ1-5. TRBV1 is a known pseudogene. This CDR3 region has 19 residues. This CDR3 reads CTSSQEGGKASGLNQPQHF. For the CDR3, the DNA is TGCACCAGCAGCCAAGAGGGAGGGAAAGCATCGGGTTTGAATCAGCCCCAGCATTTT.

In its sample, this clone was seen a few times. The CDR3 region is CASSPRTVARESSPLHF. The CDR3 nucleotides are TGTGCCAGCAGCCCCCGGACAGTTGCTAGGGAGTCTTCACCCCTCCACTTT. The chain employs TRBV7-9 and TRBJ1-6; D perhaps matches TRBD1 (6 bases). The CDR3 has 17 residues. Germline lookup yields CDR1 SEHNR and CDR2 FQNEAQ (reference sequence). V dropped 5 bases and J dropped 9 bases, with 23 bases sitting between them.

There are a few counts of this clone. The J gene is TRBJ2-7, the V gene TRBV4-2; 8 bases match TRBD2. Per germline, CDR1 LGHNA and CDR2 YNFKEQ. The CDR3 is 15 residues long. V dropped 1 base and J dropped 3; count of bases not matched to a gene: 5. The CDR3 spells CASSQGQRGSYEQYF. CDR3 DNA sequence: TGTGCCAGCAGCCAAGGGCAGCGGGGGAGCTACGAGCAGTACTTC.

The chain recombines TRBV6-6 with TRBJ2-7; 7 nucleotides agree with TRBD1. The V segment lost 4 bases and the J segment 7 bases; nucleotides outside the gene matches: 13. The CDR3 is 15 amino acids. Germline V CDR1 and CDR2: MNHNY, SVGAGI (reference sequence). This CDR3 reads CASSSAGTDAIEQYF. The CDR3 DNA is TGTGCCAGCAGTTCAGCCGGGACAGATGCTATTGAGCAGTACTTC.

This clone was observed a handful of times. This sequence joins TRBV6-6 and TRBJ1-3; D is unclear. Trimming took off 7 bases at V and 3 bases at J, with 16 bases between the two ends. The germline gives CDR1 MNHNY, CDR2 SVGAGI (reference sequence). This CDR3 spans 15 amino acids. In nucleotides, the CDR3 is TGTGCCAGCATTTCGGGGAACGGCTTTGGAAACACCATATATTTT. Its protein is CASISGNGFGNTIYF.

The chain employs TRBV6-4 and TRBJ1-6; D unresolved. The length of the CDR3 is 15 residues. CDR1 MRHNA and CDR2 SNTAGT come from the germline V gene. Trimming shortened V by 8 bases and J by 9 bases, and 20 bases separated the two germline ends. CDR3 DNA: TGTGCCAGCTCACCCGAACCGGCTGCGGGTTCACCCCTCCACTTT. Protein product: CASSPEPAAGSPLHF.

The chain is built from TRBV11-2 and TRBJ1-6, with 10 bases matching TRBD1. This CDR3 contains 18 residues. V trimming: 5 bases; J trimming: 1 base; junction bases outside the gene matches: 8. Germline V CDR1 and CDR2: SGHAT, FQNNGV. The chain's CDR3 is CASSTLRDRGSYNSPLHF. CDR3 bases: TGTGCCAGCAGCACTCTCCGGGACAGGGGTTCCTATAATTCACCCCTCCACTTT.

This clone has a handful of counts. The V gene is TRBV27, the J gene TRBJ1-5, with D maybe TRBD1 (5 bases). Per the germline V gene, CDR1 is MNHEY and CDR2 is SMNVEV (reference sequence). The CDR3 totals 14 residues. V was pared by 4 bases and J by 1 base, with 8 bases between. DNA for the CDR3: TGTGCCAGCAGTTCCCGACAGAGCAATCAGCCCCAGCATTTT. Protein sequence: CASSSRQSNQPQHF.

This clone was picked up a small number of times. V gene TRBV18 combines with J gene TRBJ1-1, with D perhaps TRBD1 (5 bases). CDR1 KGHSH and CDR2 LQKENI come from the germline V gene. CDR3 size: 15 residues. Trimming removed 2 bases at V and 4 bases at J, with 14 bases between. CDR3 coding DNA: TGTGCCAGCTCACCATCAGGGACGCTGGCCACTGAAGCTTTCTTT. Residues: CASSPSGTLATEAFF.